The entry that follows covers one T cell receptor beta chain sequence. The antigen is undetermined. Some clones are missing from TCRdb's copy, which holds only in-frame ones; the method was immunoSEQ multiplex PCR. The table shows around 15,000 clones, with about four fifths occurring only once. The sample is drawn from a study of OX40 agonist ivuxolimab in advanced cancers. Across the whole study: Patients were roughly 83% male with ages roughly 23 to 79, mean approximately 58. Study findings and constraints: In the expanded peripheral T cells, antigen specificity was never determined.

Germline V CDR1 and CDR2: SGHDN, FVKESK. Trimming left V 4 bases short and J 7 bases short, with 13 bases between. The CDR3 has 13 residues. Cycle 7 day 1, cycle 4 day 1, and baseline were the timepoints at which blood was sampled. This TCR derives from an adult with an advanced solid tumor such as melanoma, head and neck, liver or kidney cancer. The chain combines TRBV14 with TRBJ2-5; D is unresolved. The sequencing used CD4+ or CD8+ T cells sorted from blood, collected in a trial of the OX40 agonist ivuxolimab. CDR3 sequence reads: CASSLEDLGTQYF. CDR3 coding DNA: TGTGCCAGCAGCCTCGAGGACCTGGGGACCCAGTACTTC.